These 23 T cell receptor beta chains came from one sample sequenced in a study of blood T cell repertoires in COVID-19. The data were produced by immunoSEQ multiplex PCR, yet TCRdb's version contains in-frame clones alone and is incomplete. The sample lists some 300,000 clones; approximately 90% were seen once. Sequenced input: PBMCs or T cells enriched from blood (not recorded which). The receptors here all came from a woman aged 55-70 years in a cohort exposed to, infected with or recovered from COVID-19 (not recorded which).

The V call is TRBV4-1, the J call TRBJ2-7; possibly TRBD1 for D (6 bases). Trimming took off 0 bases at V and 3 bases at J, with 18 bases between the two ends. The CDR3 sequence is 17 residues long. CDR1 MGHRA and CDR2 YSYEKL come from the germline V gene. The DNA for the CDR3 is TGCGCCAGCAGCCAAGACGCCCGCCGGGACACGAACTACGAGCAGTACTTC. It encodes CASSQDARRDTNYEQYF.

The chain has TRBV13 and TRBJ2-2, with D tentatively TRBD2 (6 bases). The CDR3 extends over 17 amino acids. Germline CDR1 reads PRHDT; CDR2 reads FYEKMQ (reference sequence). V lost 0 bases and J lost 1, with 12 bases in between. CDR3 region: CASSLGGGPGNTGELFF. The CDR3 DNA reads TGTGCCAGCAGCTTAGGAGGAGGGCCGGGGAACACCGGGGAGCTGTTTTTT.

The chain links TRBV7-3 to TRBJ1-2; 7 positions agree with TRBD1. The CDR3 consists of 15 residues. With 0 bases clipped from V and 2 bases from J, the junction kept 3 bases outside the gene matches. Germline V lookup: CDR1 SGHTA, CDR2 FQGTGA. The DNA for the CDR3 is TGTGCCAGCAGCTTAACAAGGGGGCCCAACTATGGCTACACCTTC. This gives the protein CASSLTRGPNYGYTF.

This chain links TRBV24-1 with TRBJ2-1; the match to TRBD2 covers 16 bases. CDR3 length: 16 amino acids. Germline-derived CDR1 and CDR2 are KGHDR and SFDVKD. Germline trimming cut 4 bases from V and 13 bases from J; bases unmatched to any gene: 9. CDR3 sequence: CATSELGLAGGQSQFF. CDR3 sequence (DNA): TGTGCCACCAGTGAGCTGGGACTAGCGGGAGGGCAAAGTCAGTTCTTC.

The rearrangement joins TRBV27 to TRBJ1-3; 7 positions match TRBD1. The CDR3 spans 13 residues. The junction had 2 bases not matched to a gene; V was cut back by 5 bases and J by 4 bases. Germline V gene lookup returns CDR1 MNHEY and CDR2 SMNVEV (reference sequence). In DNA form, the CDR3 reads TGTGCCAGCAGTAGGGGGCCCGGAAACACCATATATTTT. Its translation: CASSRGPGNTIYF.

The chain carries TRBV19 and TRBJ2-5; the D gene is possibly TRBD1 (6 bases). In germline, CDR1 is LNHDA, CDR2 SQIVND (reference sequence). The CDR3 length is 15 residues. The V end was cut by 2 bases, the J end by 0 bases, with 10 bases between. For the CDR3, the DNA is TGTGCCAGTAGTATACAACAGGGTTACCAAGAGACCCAGTACTTC. Residues: CASSIQQGYQETQYF.

J is TRBJ1-5 and V is TRBV4-1; no definite D call. Trimming left V 0 bases short and J 0 bases short, with 6 bases between. This CDR3 comprises 15 residues. CDR1 MGHRA and CDR2 YSYEKL come from the germline V gene. The CDR3 is CASSQETNSNQPQHF. The CDR3 DNA follows: TGCGCCAGCAGCCAAGAAACAAATAGCAATCAGCCCCAGCATTTT.

The CDR3: CASSGATTNEKLFF. Here the CDR3 DNA reads TGTGCCAGCAGCGGGGCCACAACTAATGAAAAACTGTTTTTT. The chain employs TRBV9 and TRBJ1-4; D remains ambiguous. The V and J ends lost 3 bases and 0 bases respectively, with 6 bases between them. Germline V gives CDR1 SGDLS, CDR2 YYNGEE. The CDR3 has 14 amino acids.

This rearrangement joins TRBV5-1 to TRBJ1-4, with a possible D match to TRBD1 (6 bases). This CDR3 is 16 amino acids long. Germline V gene lookup returns CDR1 SGHRS and CDR2 YFSETQ. V lost 4 bases and J lost 0, with 13 bases in between. The CDR3 DNA sequence: TGCGCCAGCAGCCCCGGGGGGGCTTCAACTAATGAAAAACTGTTTTTT. Protein sequence: CASSPGGASTNEKLFF.

The chain recombines TRBV19 with TRBJ2-7, with 11 bases lining up with TRBD2. V lost 7 bases, J lost 4 bases, and 9 bases stayed unmatched. This CDR3 is built from 15 residues. Per germline, CDR1 LNHDA and CDR2 SQIVND (reference sequence). The DNA for the CDR3 is TGTGCCAGTACAATAGCGGGAGGGTCGGGGTACGAGCAGTACTTC. This gives the protein CASTIAGGSGYEQYF.

The J gene is TRBJ1-2, the V gene TRBV6-5; 9 positions agree with TRBD1. Germline V gene sequence: CDR1 MNHEY, CDR2 SVGAGI. This CDR3 contains 14 residues. The ends lost 4 bases at V and 4 bases at J; junction bases unmatched: 4. The CDR3 DNA is TGTGCCAGCAGTTCCCTGGGACAGGGCTATGGCTACACCTTC. It is translated as CASSSLGQGYGYTF.

The V gene is TRBV7-3, the J gene TRBJ2-3, with 7 nucleotides matching TRBD2. The ends lost 1 base at V and 0 bases at J; junction bases unmatched: 10. The CDR3 sequence is 18 residues long. Germline V gene sequence: CDR1 SGHTA, CDR2 FQGTGA. CDR3: CASSLRVAGAYSTDTQYF. The CDR3 DNA sequence: TGTGCCAGCAGCTTAAGGGTGGCGGGAGCCTATAGCACAGATACGCAGTATTTT.

V and J are TRBV4-1 and TRBJ1-4, with no clear D. Deletions cut 1 base from V and 7 bases from J, with 7 bases between. The length of the CDR3 is 13 residues. Looked up from germline, CDR1 is MGHRA and CDR2 is YSYEKL. CDR3 residues: CASSQGEAEKLFF. The CDR3 nucleotides are TGCGCCAGCAGCCAAGGGGAGGCTGAAAAACTGTTTTTT.

The J gene is TRBJ1-5, the V gene TRBV28; 10 positions match TRBD1. CDR1 is MDHEN, CDR2 SYDVKM, per germline. With V trimmed by 5 bases and J by 7 bases, 11 bases remained unmatched. The CDR3 length is 16 residues. The CDR3 sequence is CASSPTLGTGDQPQHF. The CDR3 DNA follows: TGTGCCAGCAGTCCCACCTTGGGGACAGGGGACCAGCCCCAGCATTTT. Based on the CDR3 plus reference TRBV28 and TRBJ1-5, the full variable domain is DVKVTQSSRYLVKRTGEKVFLECVQDMDHENMFWYRQDPGLGLRLIYFSYDVKMKEKGDIPEGYSVSREKKERFSLILESASTNQTSMYLCASSPTLGTGDQPQHFGDGTRLSIL.

The table lists this clone with a few counts. The V and J genes are TRBV3-1 (or the pseudogene TRBV3-2) and TRBJ2-7; 7 nucleotides agree with TRBD1. The length of the CDR3 is 15 residues. The V gene's germline CDR1 is LGHDT and CDR2 YNNKEL (reference sequence). V lost 5 bases and J lost 5; bases outside the gene matches: 12. The CDR3 DNA reads TGTGCCAGCAGCTTGGGATACAGGGGTTCCGACGAGCAGTACTTC. Protein sequence: CASSLGYRGSDEQYF.

The sample holds a few counts of this clone. This CDR3 reads CASREASGSLYNEQFF. The CDR3 nucleotides are TGTGCCAGTAGGGAGGCTAGCGGGAGTCTTTACAATGAGCAGTTCTTC. The J gene is TRBJ2-1, the V gene TRBV19, with 10 bases identical to TRBD2. With 6 bases clipped from V and 4 bases from J, the junction kept 9 bases outside the gene matches. Germline V lookup: CDR1 LNHDA, CDR2 SQIVND (reference sequence). CDR3 length equals 16 residues.

This chain links TRBV3-1 (or the pseudogene TRBV3-2) with TRBJ1-4, with a tentative D call TRBD1 (5 bases). The CDR3 consists of 15 residues. Germline values: CDR1 LGHDT, CDR2 YNNKEL (reference sequence). Trimming took 4 bases from V and 7 from J, leaving 16 bases between them. The chain's CDR3 is CASSLRQGRTEKLFF. The CDR3 coding sequence is TGTGCCAGCAGCCTCCGCCAGGGCAGGACTGAAAAACTGTTTTTT.

The chain uses TRBV6-2 or TRBV6-3 and TRBJ1-5; 7 bases fit TRBD1. J was trimmed by 4 bases and V by 2 bases; bases with no gene match: 5. Germline V gene lookup returns CDR1 MNHEY and CDR2 SVGEGT. The CDR3 is 15 residues long. DNA for the CDR3: TGTGCCAGCAGTTACGTACCGGGACAGAATCAGCCCCAGCATTTT. It yields the protein CASSYVPGQNQPQHF.

V usage is TRBV28 and J usage is TRBJ1-1, with D possibly TRBD1 on 6 matching bases. V shed 6 bases and J shed 7 bases, with 15 bases lying between them. This CDR3 is 13 amino acids long. In germline, CDR1 is MDHEN, CDR2 SYDVKM. The CDR3 protein is CASSPGGAIEAFF. CDR3 in DNA: TGTGCCAGCAGCCCGGGGGGGGCGATTGAAGCTTTCTTT.

V usage is TRBV5-1 and J usage is TRBJ2-3; D is possibly TRBD1 (5 bases). V was shortened by 0 bases and J by 6 bases, with 14 bases between the two germline ends. Germline loops: CDR1 SGHRS, CDR2 YFSETQ. The CDR3 is made up of 15 amino acids. CDR3 residues: CASSLAGQGMDTQYF. CDR3 nucleotides: TGCGCCAGCAGCTTGGCCGGGCAGGGAATGGATACGCAGTATTTT.

The chain employs TRBV3-1 (or the pseudogene TRBV3-2) and TRBJ1-5; the match to TRBD1 covers 8 bases. The CDR3 is made up of 15 amino acids. V lost 4 bases to trimming and J lost 4 bases; unmatched junction nucleotides: 6. Germline values: CDR1 LGHDT, CDR2 YNNKEL (reference sequence). CDR3 nucleotide sequence: TGTGCCAGCAGCCCCACCAGGGGGCCTAATCAGCCCCAGCATTTT. This encodes CASSPTRGPNQPQHF.

This clone was detected only once. The chain couples TRBV2 to TRBJ1-5; 9 bases are shared with TRBD1. Germline trimming cut 6 bases from V and 4 bases from J; bases unmatched to any gene: 7. The CDR3 covers 15 residues. CDR1 is SNHLY, CDR2 FYNNEI, per germline. Written as DNA, the CDR3 is TGTGCCAGCAGAAAGGACAGGGGTTCGAATCAGCCCCAGCATTTT. Amino acids: CASRKDRGSNQPQHF.

The V gene is TRBV28, the J gene TRBJ1-5, with 7 bases lining up with TRBD1. This CDR3 is 15 amino acids long. Germline V gene data show CDR1 as MDHEN and CDR2 as SYDVKM. J was trimmed by 1 base and V by 11 bases; bases with no gene match: 11. The CDR3 protein is CASSRDSSSNQPQHF. The CDR3 coding sequence is TGTGCCTCTTCCCGGGACAGCTCGAGCAATCAGCCCCAGCATTTT.